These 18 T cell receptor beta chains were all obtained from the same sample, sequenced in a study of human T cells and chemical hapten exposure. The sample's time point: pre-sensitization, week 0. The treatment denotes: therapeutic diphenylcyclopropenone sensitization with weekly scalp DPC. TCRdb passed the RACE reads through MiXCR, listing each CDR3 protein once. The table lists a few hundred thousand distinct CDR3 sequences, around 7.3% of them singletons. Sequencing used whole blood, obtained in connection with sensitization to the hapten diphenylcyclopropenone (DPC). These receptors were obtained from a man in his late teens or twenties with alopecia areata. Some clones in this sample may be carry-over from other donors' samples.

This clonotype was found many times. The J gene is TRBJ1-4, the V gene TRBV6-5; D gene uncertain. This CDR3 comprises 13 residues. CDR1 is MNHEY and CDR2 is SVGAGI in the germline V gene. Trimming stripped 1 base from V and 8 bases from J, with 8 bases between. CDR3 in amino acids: CASSYYPSEKLFF. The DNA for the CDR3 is TGTGCCAGCAGTTACTATCCCTCGGAAAAACTGTTTTTT.

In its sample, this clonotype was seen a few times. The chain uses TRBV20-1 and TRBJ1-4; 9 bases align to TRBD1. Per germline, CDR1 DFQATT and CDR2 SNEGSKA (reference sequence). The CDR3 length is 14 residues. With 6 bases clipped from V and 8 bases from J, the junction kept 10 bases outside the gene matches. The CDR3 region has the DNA TGCAGTGCGAATAGAGGACAGGGGAGAGAAAAACTGTTTTTT. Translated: CSANRGQGREKLFF.

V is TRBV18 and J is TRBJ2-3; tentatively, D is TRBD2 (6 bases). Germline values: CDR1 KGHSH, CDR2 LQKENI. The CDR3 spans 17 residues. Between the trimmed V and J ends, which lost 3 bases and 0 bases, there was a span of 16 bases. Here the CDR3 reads CASSPTGGSISTDTQYF. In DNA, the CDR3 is TGTGCCAGCTCACCCACCGGGGGTAGTATCAGCACAGATACGCAGTATTTT.

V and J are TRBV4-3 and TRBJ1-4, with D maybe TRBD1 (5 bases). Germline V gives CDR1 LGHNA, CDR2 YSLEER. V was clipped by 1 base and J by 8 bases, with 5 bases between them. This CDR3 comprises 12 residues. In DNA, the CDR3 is TGCGCCAGCAGCCAAGGGGACGAAAAACTGTTTTTT. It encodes CASSQGDEKLFF.

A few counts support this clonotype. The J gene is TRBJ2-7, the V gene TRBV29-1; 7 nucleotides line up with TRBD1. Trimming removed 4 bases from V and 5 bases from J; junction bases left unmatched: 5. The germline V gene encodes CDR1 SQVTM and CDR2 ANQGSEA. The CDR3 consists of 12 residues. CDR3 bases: TGCAGCGTTGGATTGACAGGGAACGAGCAGTACTTC. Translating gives CSVGLTGNEQYF.

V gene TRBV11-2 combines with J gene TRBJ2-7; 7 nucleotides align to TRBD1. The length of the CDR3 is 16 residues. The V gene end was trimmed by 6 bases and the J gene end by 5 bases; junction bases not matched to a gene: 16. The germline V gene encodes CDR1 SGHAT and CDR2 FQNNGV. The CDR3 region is CASRHLEQGVSNEQYF. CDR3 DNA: TGTGCCAGCAGGCACCTTGAGCAGGGGGTTTCCAACGAGCAGTACTTC.

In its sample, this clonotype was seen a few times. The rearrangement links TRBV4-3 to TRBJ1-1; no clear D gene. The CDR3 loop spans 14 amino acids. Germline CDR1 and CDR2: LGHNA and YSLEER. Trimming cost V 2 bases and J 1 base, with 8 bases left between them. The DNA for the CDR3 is TGCGCCAGCAGCCAATTCGGGTCGAACACTGAAGCTTTCTTT. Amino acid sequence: CASSQFGSNTEAFF.

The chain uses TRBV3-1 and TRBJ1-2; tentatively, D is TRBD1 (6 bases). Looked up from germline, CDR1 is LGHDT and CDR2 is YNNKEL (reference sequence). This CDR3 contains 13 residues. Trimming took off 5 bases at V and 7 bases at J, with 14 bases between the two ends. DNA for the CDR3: TGTGCCAGCAGCTTTAAAATACAGGGTGGCTACACCTTC. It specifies CASSFKIQGGYTF.

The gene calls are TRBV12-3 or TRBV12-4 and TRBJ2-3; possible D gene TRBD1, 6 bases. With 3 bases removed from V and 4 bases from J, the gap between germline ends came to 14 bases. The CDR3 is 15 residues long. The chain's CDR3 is CASSFQGSGSDTQYF. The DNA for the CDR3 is TGTGCCAGCAGTTTTCAGGGGTCAGGGTCAGATACGCAGTATTTT.

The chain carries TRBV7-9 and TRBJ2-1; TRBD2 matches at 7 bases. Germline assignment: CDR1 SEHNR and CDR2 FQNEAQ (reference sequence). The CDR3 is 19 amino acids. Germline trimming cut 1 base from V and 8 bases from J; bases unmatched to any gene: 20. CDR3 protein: CASSLDASGRAGTQYEQFF. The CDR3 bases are TGTGCCAGCAGCTTAGATGCTAGCGGAAGGGCCGGGACGCAGTATGAGCAGTTCTTC.

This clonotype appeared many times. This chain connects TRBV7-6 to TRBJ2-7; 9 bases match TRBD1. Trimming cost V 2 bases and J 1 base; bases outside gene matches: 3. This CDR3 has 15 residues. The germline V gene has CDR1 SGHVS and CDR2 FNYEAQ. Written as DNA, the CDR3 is TGTGCCAGCAGCTTAATACAGGGGGCATCCTACGAGCAGTACGTC. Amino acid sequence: CASSLIQGASYEQYV.

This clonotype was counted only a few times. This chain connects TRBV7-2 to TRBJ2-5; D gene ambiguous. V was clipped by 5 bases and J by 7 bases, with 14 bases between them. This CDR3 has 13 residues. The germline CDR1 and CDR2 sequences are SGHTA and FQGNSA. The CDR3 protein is CASSARPAWTQYF. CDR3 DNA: TGTGCCAGCAGCGCACGACCGGCATGGACCCAGTACTTC.

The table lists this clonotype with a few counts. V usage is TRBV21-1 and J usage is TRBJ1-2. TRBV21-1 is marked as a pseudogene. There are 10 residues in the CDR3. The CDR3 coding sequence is TGTGCCAGCAGCAAGTATGGCTACACCTTC. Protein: CASSKYGYTF.

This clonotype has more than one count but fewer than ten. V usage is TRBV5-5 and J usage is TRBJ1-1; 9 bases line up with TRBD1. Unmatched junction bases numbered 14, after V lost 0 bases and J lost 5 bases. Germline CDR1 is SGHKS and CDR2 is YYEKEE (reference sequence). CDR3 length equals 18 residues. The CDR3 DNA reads TGTGCCAGCAGCTTGGTTTACACGGGACAGGGCAGTTGGACTGAAGCTTTCTTT. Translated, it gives CASSLVYTGQGSWTEAFF.

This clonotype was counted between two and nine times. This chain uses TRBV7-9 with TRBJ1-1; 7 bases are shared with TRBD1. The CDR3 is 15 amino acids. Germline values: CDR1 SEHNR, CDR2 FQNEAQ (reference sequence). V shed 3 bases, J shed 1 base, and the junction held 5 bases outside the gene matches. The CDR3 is CASSFWDRPNTEAFF. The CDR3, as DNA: TGTGCCAGCAGCTTTTGGGACAGACCGAACACTGAAGCTTTCTTT.

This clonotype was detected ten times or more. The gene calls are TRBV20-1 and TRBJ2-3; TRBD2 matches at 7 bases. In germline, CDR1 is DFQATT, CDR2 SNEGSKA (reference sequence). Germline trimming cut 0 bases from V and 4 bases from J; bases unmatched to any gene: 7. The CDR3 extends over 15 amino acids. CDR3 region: CSARDRDYNSDTQYF. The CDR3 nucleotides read TGCAGTGCTAGAGATCGGGACTATAATTCAGATACGCAGTATTTT.

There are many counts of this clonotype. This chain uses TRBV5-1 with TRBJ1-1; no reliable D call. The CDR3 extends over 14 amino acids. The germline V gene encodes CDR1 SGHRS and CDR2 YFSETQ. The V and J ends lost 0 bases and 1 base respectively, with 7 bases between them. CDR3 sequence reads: CASSLAPGNTEAFF. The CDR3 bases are TGCGCCAGCAGCTTGGCCCCGGGGAACACTGAAGCTTTCTTT.

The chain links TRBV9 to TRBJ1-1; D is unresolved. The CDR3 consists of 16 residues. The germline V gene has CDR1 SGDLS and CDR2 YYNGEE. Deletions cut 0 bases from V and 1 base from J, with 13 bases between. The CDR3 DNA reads TGTGCCAGCAGCGTAGTGGGATCGACTGAGAACACTGAAGCTTTCTTT. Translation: CASSVVGSTENTEAFF. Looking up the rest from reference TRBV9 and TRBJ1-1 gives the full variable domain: DSGVTQTPKHLITATGQRVTLRCSPRSGDLSVYWYQQSLDQGLQFLIQYYNGEERAKGNILERFSAQQFPDLHSELNLSSLELGDSALYFCASSVVGSTENTEAFFGQGTRLTVV.